Here is one TCR beta chain with its context. Germline CDR1 MDHEN, CDR2 SYDVKM. V shed 2 bases, J shed 4 bases, and the junction held 4 bases outside the gene matches. The CDR3 runs 14 residues. The sample is drawn from a study of blood T cell repertoires in COVID-19. Study as a whole: The United States, Italy and Spain were the sources of the acute and convalescent COVID-19 samples.

Clones were read by immunoSEQ multiplex PCR, and TCRdb kept only the in-frame ones, dropping some. The sample includes 250,000 to 350,000 clones, roughly 87% of them seen just once. Sequenced sample: peripheral blood. This TCR was sampled from a woman aged 45-59 years who had recovered from COVID-19. The rearrangement joins TRBV28 to TRBJ2-7, with 8 bases that match TRBD1. CDR3 in amino acids: CASSLQGARYEQYF. In DNA form, the CDR3 reads TGTGCCAGCAGTTTACAGGGGGCGAGGTACGAGCAGTACTTC. The full variable domain, in which reference TRBV28 and TRBJ2-7 provide the parts outside the CDR3, is DVKVTQSSRYLVKRTGEKVFLECVQDMDHENMFWYRQDPGLGLRLIYFSYDVKMKEKGDIPEGYSVSREKKERFSLILESASTNQTSMYLCASSLQGARYEQYFGPGTRLTVT.